Listed here are 25 T cell receptor beta chains from one sample, sequenced in a study of T cells in localized non-small cell lung cancer. Data came from immunoSEQ multiplex PCR; TCRdb stores just in-frame clones and leaves some out. The sample records 100,000 to 150,000 clones, around 90% being singletons. The starting material was peripheral blood, obtained before any cancer treatment. These receptors were obtained from an older female donor with stage I lung adenocarcinoma.

The rearrangement uses TRBV5-4 and TRBJ2-5, with D possibly TRBD1 on 6 matching bases. CDR3 size: 13 residues. V lost 3 bases, J lost 5 bases, and 11 bases lay in between. CDR1 and CDR2 (germline): SGHNT, YYREEE (reference sequence). The CDR3 DNA is TGTGCCAGCAGCTGGGACGGACAGGAGACCCAGTACTTC. Protein product: CASSWDGQETQYF.

The chain has TRBV27 and TRBJ2-7; D is unclear. The germline gives CDR1 MNHEY, CDR2 SMNVEV (reference sequence). The CDR3 sequence is 12 residues long. V lost 5 bases, J lost 6 bases, and 11 bases lay in between. CDR3 in DNA: TGTGCCAGCAGTCACGACATTTCCGAGCAGTACTTC. This translates into CASSHDISEQYF.

The chain is built from TRBV11-2 and TRBJ2-7, with D possibly being TRBD1 or TRBD2 (6 bases each). In germline, CDR1 is SGHAT, CDR2 FQNNGV. V gave up 1 base and J gave up 2 bases, with 12 bases separating them. This CDR3 is built from 15 residues. This chain's CDR3 is CASSLGGARPYEQYF. CDR3 in DNA: TGTGCCAGCAGCTTAGGGGGGGCAAGGCCCTACGAGCAGTACTTC. The whole variable domain, filled in from reference TRBV11-2 and TRBJ2-7, reads EAGVAQSPRYKIIEKRQSVAFWCNPISGHATLYWYQQILGQGPKLLIQFQNNGVVDDSQLPKDRFSAERLKGVDSTLKIQPAKLEDSAVYLCASSLGGARPYEQYFGPGTRLTVT.

This clone was observed a single time. The chain uses TRBV28 and TRBJ2-7, with unresolved D. V dropped 1 base and J dropped 4 bases, with 8 bases sitting between them. The CDR3 has 13 amino acids. Germline V lookup: CDR1 MDHEN, CDR2 SYDVKM. The chain's CDR3 is CASSLSRVYEQYF. CDR3 DNA sequence: TGTGCCAGCAGTTTATCCCGAGTTTACGAGCAGTACTTC. Supplemented by reference TRBV28 and TRBJ2-7, the full variable domain reads DVKVTQSSRYLVKRTGEKVFLECVQDMDHENMFWYRQDPGLGLRLIYFSYDVKMKEKGDIPEGYSVSREKKERFSLILESASTNQTSMYLCASSLSRVYEQYFGPGTRLTVT.

The J gene is TRBJ1-4, the V gene TRBV7-9; D is unclear. Germline CDR1 is SEHNR and CDR2 is FQNEAQ (reference sequence). The germline V and J ends were trimmed by 5 bases and 11 bases, with 9 bases remaining between them. The CDR3 extends over 11 amino acids. CDR3 in DNA: TGTGCCAGCAGCGCGGTCGGTAAACTGTTTTTT. This gives the protein CASSAVGKLFF.

In this sample, this clone turned up once. The chain employs TRBV28 and TRBJ2-3, with D uncertain. Trimming left V 8 bases short and J 2 bases short, with 26 bases between. CDR1 is MDHEN and CDR2 is SYDVKM in the germline V gene. CDR3 length: 18 residues. CDR3 nucleotide sequence: TGTGCCAGCCTCGAAACCCCCCACTACTGGACCATCACAGATACGCAGTATTTT. Translated, it gives CASLETPHYWTITDTQYF.

The chain links TRBV2 to TRBJ2-2, with 8 bases that match TRBD1. This CDR3 comprises 16 residues. Germline CDR1 and CDR2: SNHLY and FYNNEI. Germline trimming cut 0 bases from V and 4 bases from J; bases unmatched to any gene: 4. CDR3 DNA sequence: TGTGCCAGCAGTGAAGCGCAGGGGGCGCCCACCGGGGAGCTGTTTTTT. Its translation: CASSEAQGAPTGELFF.

CDR3 sequence reads: CASRRGTGDGGELFF. The CDR3 DNA reads as TGTGCCAGCAGGCGCGGGACAGGTGACGGCGGGGAGCTGTTTTTT. The J gene is TRBJ2-2, the V gene TRBV28, with TRBD1 identical over 8 bases. The germline CDR1 and CDR2 sequences are MDHEN and SYDVKM. The CDR3 is 15 amino acids. V shed 6 bases and J 7 bases; nucleotides not matched to a gene: 10.

V gene TRBV30 combines with J gene TRBJ2-1; 11 nucleotides agree with TRBD2. V lost 5 bases, J lost 6 bases, and 9 bases stayed unmatched. Germline V gives CDR1 GTSNPN, CDR2 SVGIG (reference sequence). CDR3 length: 15 residues. The CDR3 DNA is TGTGCCTGGGGTGGGTTGACTAGCGGGGTCAATGAGCAGTTCTTC. It codes for CAWGGLTSGVNEQFF.

The rearrangement uses TRBV7-9 and TRBJ2-7; D gene ambiguous. CDR3 length: 14 amino acids. V was shortened by 1 base and J by 2 bases, with 9 bases between the two germline ends. Germline values: CDR1 SEHNR, CDR2 FQNEAQ (reference sequence). CDR3 residues: CASSLGGTTYEQYF. CDR3 nucleotides: TGTGCCAGCAGCTTAGGTGGCACGACCTACGAGCAGTACTTC.

The J gene is TRBJ2-2, the V gene TRBV5-4; a possible D gene is TRBD2 (6 bases). This CDR3 is built from 13 residues. Germline lookup yields CDR1 SGHNT and CDR2 YYREEE (reference sequence). Trimming removed 4 bases from V and 6 bases from J, with 10 bases in between. Written as DNA, the CDR3 is TGTGCCAGCAGCCCGCGGGGTTCCGGGGAGCTGTTTTTT. Translated: CASSPRGSGELFF.

The chain combines TRBV7-3 with TRBJ2-1, with 8 positions matching TRBD2. Per germline, CDR1 SGHTA and CDR2 FQGTGA. The CDR3 has 16 amino acids. Trimming removed 5 bases from V and 1 base from J; junction bases left unmatched: 7. The CDR3 DNA reads TGTGCCAGCAGCGGAGGGGCGGGAGGATCCTACAATGAGCAGTTCTTC. Its protein is CASSGGAGGSYNEQFF.

The chain employs TRBV5-4 and TRBJ2-7, with 7 bases matching TRBD2. With V trimmed by 4 bases and J by 3 bases, 10 bases remained unmatched. This CDR3 is built from 15 residues. In germline, CDR1 is SGHNT, CDR2 YYREEE (reference sequence). As DNA, the CDR3 is TGTGCCAGCAGCGCCGGAATAGCGGGCCACTACGAGCAGTACTTC. It translates to CASSAGIAGHYEQYF.

This clone came up a few times. The rearrangement uses TRBV30 and TRBJ1-1, with D possibly being TRBD1 (6 bases). This CDR3 comprises 12 residues. From germline, CDR1 is GTSNPN and CDR2 SVGIG (reference sequence). Trimming took 5 bases from V and 0 from J, leaving 7 bases between them. As DNA, the CDR3 is TGTGCCTGGGGACAGATGAACACTGAAGCTTTCTTT. Translation gives CAWGQMNTEAFF.

The rearrangement links TRBV2 to TRBJ2-2; D might be TRBD1 (6 bases). Germline CDR1 and CDR2: SNHLY and FYNNEI. The ends were cut back, 6 bases at V and 3 bases at J, with 11 bases in the middle. This CDR3 is built from 14 residues. The CDR3 loop reads CASRGARDTGELFF. The DNA for the CDR3 is TGTGCCAGCAGGGGGGCCAGGGACACCGGGGAGCTGTTTTTT.

The rearrangement joins TRBV19 to TRBJ2-5, with D maybe TRBD1 (6 bases). The germline V gene encodes CDR1 LNHDA and CDR2 SQIVND (reference sequence). The CDR3 is 15 residues long. V was shortened by 3 bases and J by 6 bases, with 17 bases between the two germline ends. For the CDR3, the DNA is TGTGCCAGTAGTATTTCCCGACTAAGGGGGAAGACCCAGTACTTC. It encodes CASSISRLRGKTQYF.

This rearrangement joins TRBV9 to TRBJ1-2; the D is unclear. CDR1 is SGDLS, CDR2 YYNGEE, per germline. Trimming took off 0 bases at V and 1 base at J, with 10 bases between the two ends. The CDR3 spans 15 residues. The CDR3 bases are TGTGCCAGCAGCGTAGATAGATCCTATAACTATGGCTACACCTTC. Translated, it gives CASSVDRSYNYGYTF.

The gene calls are TRBV7-3 and TRBJ1-1; 10 positions match TRBD1. Trimming removed 5 bases from V and 6 bases from J; junction bases left unmatched: 9. This CDR3 region has 15 residues. Germline V gene data show CDR1 as SGHTA and CDR2 as FQGTGA. The CDR3 region is CASSLKGQGGAEAFF. The CDR3 DNA is TGTGCCAGCAGCCTGAAAGGACAGGGGGGCGCTGAAGCTTTCTTT.

This sequence joins TRBV7-8 and TRBJ1-4; no definite D call. This CDR3 is built from 17 residues. The germline V gene encodes CDR1 SGHVS and CDR2 FQNEAQ. Deletions cut 5 bases from V and 7 bases from J, with 23 bases between. The CDR3 DNA reads as TGTGCCAGCAGCGCGTTTAGTTTTCAGGTCCCTAGTGAAAAACTGTTTTTT. Translating it yields CASSAFSFQVPSEKLFF.

The chain combines TRBV11-2 with TRBJ2-7; 9 bases are a match to TRBD1. The CDR3 length is 15 residues. V shed 6 bases, J shed 2 bases, and the junction held 8 bases outside the gene matches. Germline lookup yields CDR1 SGHAT and CDR2 FQNNGV. The chain's CDR3 is CASSSPGQGTYEQYF. As DNA, the CDR3 is TGTGCCAGCAGTTCGCCGGGACAGGGTACCTACGAGCAGTACTTC.

The V gene is TRBV4-2, the J gene TRBJ2-3; weak D call: TRBD2 (6 bases). Germline-derived CDR1 and CDR2 are LGHNA and YNFKEQ. The CDR3 loop spans 17 amino acids. The V end was cut by 1 base, the J end by 0 bases, with 14 bases between. CDR3 protein: CASSQADKGTSTDTQYF. CDR3 coding DNA: TGTGCCAGCAGCCAAGCTGATAAGGGGACTAGCACAGATACGCAGTATTTT.

About this clone: At one end the junction does not follow the germline gene, possibly because of a read error. The chain recombines TRBV7-7 with TRBJ2-7, with 10 nucleotides matching TRBD1. The germline CDR1 and CDR2 sequences are SSHAT and FNYEAQ (reference sequence). The CDR3 covers 13 residues. As DNA, the CDR3 is TGTGCTAGCAGCTTAGACAGGGGGCACGAGCAGTACTTC. This translates into CASSLDRGHEQYF.

This clone was seen a single time. Because the CDR3's place on the DNA is in doubt, the DNA is left out and the CDR3 is given as listed by TCRdb. The chain joins TRBV21-1 to TRBJ1-4; TRBD1, the table's D call, lacks a check against the DNA. TRBV21-1 is tagged as a pseudogene. The CDR3 is 13 amino acids in total, end residues counted. CDR3 loop: CAYWGLGNEKLFF.

The CDR3 DNA reads as TGTGCCAGCAGCGTAAAACAGGGGGCTGCGCAGTATTTT. Amino acids: CASSVKQGAAQYF. V usage is TRBV7-3 and J usage is TRBJ2-3, with TRBD1 matching 9 bases. The junction had 7 bases not matched to a gene; V was cut back by 5 bases and J by 10 bases. The CDR3 sequence is 13 residues long. Germline assignment: CDR1 SGHTA and CDR2 FQGTGA.

Note on this clone: The junction departs from germline at one end; a sequencing error may be responsible. V usage is TRBV28 and J usage is TRBJ2-1; a possible D gene is TRBD2 (5 bases). This CDR3 has 12 amino acids. Germline CDR1 MDHEN, CDR2 SYDVKM. The CDR3 reads CASSSPSLHSVF. The DNA of the CDR3 is TGTGCCAGCAGTTCGCCTAGCCTTCACTCGGTCTTC.